What follows describes a single T cell receptor (beta chain). The record originates from a study of shared clonotypes between healthy human individuals. The DNA input per sorted-subset replicate PCR was about 0.2 ug, corresponding to roughly 30,000 T cell genomes. Profiling relied on immunoSEQ multiplex PCR, and the TCRdb table lists in-frame clones only, not all of them. Among about 2,500,000 clones listed, around nine tenths were seen once. This sequence was found in a man younger than 35 in good health. The sequenced sample was naive CD4+ T cells sorted from blood. Subset specified: CD45RA+ positively selected.

The CDR3 DNA reads TGTGCCAGCAGCTTGGGAAATACCCCCACAGATACGCAGTATTTT. This sequence encodes CASSLGNTPTDTQYF. This chain connects TRBV5-4 to TRBJ2-3; D gene unclear. This CDR3 spans 15 amino acids. V was clipped by 0 bases and J by 2 bases, with 10 bases between them. Per the germline V gene, CDR1 is SGHNT and CDR2 is YYREEE (reference sequence).